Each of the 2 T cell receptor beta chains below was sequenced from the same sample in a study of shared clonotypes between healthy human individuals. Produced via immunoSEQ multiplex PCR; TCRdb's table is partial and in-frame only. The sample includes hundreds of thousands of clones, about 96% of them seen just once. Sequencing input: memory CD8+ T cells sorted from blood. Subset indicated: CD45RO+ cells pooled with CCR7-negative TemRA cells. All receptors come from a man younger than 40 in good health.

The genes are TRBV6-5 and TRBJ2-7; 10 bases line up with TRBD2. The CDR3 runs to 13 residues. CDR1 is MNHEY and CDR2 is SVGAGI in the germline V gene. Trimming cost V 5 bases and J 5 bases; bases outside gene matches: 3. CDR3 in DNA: TGTGCCAGCAGTGCCAGCGGGAGGGACGAGCAGTACTTC. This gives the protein CASSASGRDEQYF.

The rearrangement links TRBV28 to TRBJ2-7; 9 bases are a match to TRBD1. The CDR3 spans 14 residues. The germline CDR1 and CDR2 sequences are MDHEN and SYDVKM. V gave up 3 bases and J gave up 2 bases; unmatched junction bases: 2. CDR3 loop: CASSLGQGTYEQYF. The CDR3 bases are TGTGCCAGCAGTTTGGGACAGGGTACCTACGAGCAGTACTTC.